Below, one T cell receptor beta chain is given with its context. This entry comes from a study of blood T cell repertoires in COVID-19. About the research overall: Nucleic acid was either cDNA or gDNA, and it came from T cells, B-cell-depleted T cells, or PBMCs.

The CDR3 extends over 16 amino acids. The V end was cut by 4 bases, the J end by 0 bases, with 16 bases between. Germline V gene data show CDR1 as GTSNPN and CDR2 as SVGIG (reference sequence). The method was immunoSEQ multiplex PCR; TCRdb's version includes in-frame clones alone and lacks a portion of them. The data contain fewer than 150,000 clones, about 88% of them singletons. The V and J genes are TRBV30 and TRBJ1-3; weak D call: TRBD1 (6 bases). This TCR came from a man in his forties with acute or convalescent COVID-19. The material sequenced was peripheral blood. DNA of the CDR3: TGTGCCTGGACCGGACAGCGAAAACCCTCTGGAAACACCATATATTTT. Translation gives CAWTGQRKPSGNTIYF.